The present T cell receptor (beta chain) was sequenced within a study of shared clonotypes between healthy human individuals. CDR1 SGHTA and CDR2 FQGNSA come from the germline V gene. The CDR3 loop spans 15 amino acids. The junction had 8 bases not matched to a gene; V was cut back by 5 bases and J by 5 bases. Every donor, a Caucasian adult, lived in Nashville, Tennessee. Sequencing used immunoSEQ multiplex PCR; TCRdb keeps in-frame clones, though not all of them. The sample lists some 510,000 clones; approximately 79% were seen once. The sequence derives from a woman aged 40 to 55 in good health. Some clones in this sample may be carry-over from other donors' samples. V is TRBV7-2 and J is TRBJ1-5; 8 bases are a match to TRBD1. The sample taken for sequencing was PBMCs. The CDR3: CASSVTGGTDQPQHF. The CDR3 coding sequence is TGTGCCAGCAGCGTAACAGGGGGGACCGATCAGCCCCAGCATTTT.